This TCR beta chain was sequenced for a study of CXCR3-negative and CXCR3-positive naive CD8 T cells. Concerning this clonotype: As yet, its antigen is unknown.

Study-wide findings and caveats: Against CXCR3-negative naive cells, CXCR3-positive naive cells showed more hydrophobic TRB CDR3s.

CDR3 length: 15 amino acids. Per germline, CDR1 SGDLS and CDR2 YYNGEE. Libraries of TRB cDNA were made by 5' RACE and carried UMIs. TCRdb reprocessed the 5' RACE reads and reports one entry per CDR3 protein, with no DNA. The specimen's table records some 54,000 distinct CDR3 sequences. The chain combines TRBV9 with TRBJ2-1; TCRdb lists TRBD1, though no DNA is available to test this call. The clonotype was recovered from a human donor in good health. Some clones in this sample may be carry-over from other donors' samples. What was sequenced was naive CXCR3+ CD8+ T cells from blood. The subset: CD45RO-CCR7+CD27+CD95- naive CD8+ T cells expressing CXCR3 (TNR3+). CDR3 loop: CASSVEGTAYNEQFF. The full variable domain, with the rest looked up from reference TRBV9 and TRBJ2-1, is DSGVTQTPKHLITATGQRVTLRCSPRSGDLSVYWYQQSLDQGLQFLIQYYNGEERAKGNILERFSAQQFPDLHSELNLSSLELGDSALYFCASSVEGTAYNEQFFGPGTRLTVL.